This T cell receptor (beta chain) was obtained from a study of identical twins. TCRdb re-analysed the 5' RACE reads in MiXCR, keeping a single row per CDR3 protein. The table shows some 440,000 distinct CDR3 sequences, with 20% to 25% occurring only once. CDR1 and CDR2 (germline): SGHAT, FQNNGV. Germline trimming cut 2 bases from V and 4 bases from J; bases unmatched to any gene: 5. The CDR3 is made up of 15 amino acids. The same specimen was also included in a second study, on T cells expressing NK-cell markers.

The TCR comes from a woman aged 18-29 years in good health. The sample comprised CD4+ T cells sorted from blood. The chain joins TRBV11-2 to TRBJ2-1; 7 bases align to TRBD1. CDR3 amino acids: CASSLRGTDYNEQFF. The CDR3 DNA is TGTGCCAGCAGCTTACGAGGGACAGATTACAATGAGCAGTTCTTC.